This T cell receptor (beta chain) was retrieved from a study of resident and recirculating memory T cells in vitiligo. With 5 bases clipped from V and 3 bases from J, the junction kept 10 bases outside the gene matches. The CDR3 is 16 residues long. Germline V gives CDR1 SGHKS, CDR2 YYEKEE (reference sequence). Clones were read by immunoSEQ multiplex PCR, and TCRdb kept only the in-frame ones, dropping some. The data show some 70,000 clones, approximately 90% seen once. The V and J genes are TRBV5-5 and TRBJ2-2; the match to TRBD1 covers 7 bases. Sample: blood. This TCR came from a male donor with vitiligo. The CDR3 protein is CASRATGVWDTGELFF. Written as DNA, the CDR3 is TGTGCCAGCAGAGCCACAGGGGTCTGGGACACCGGGGAGCTGTTTTTT.